The rows below give T cell receptor beta chains drawn from one sample of a study of OX40 agonist ivuxolimab in advanced cancers. Sequencing used immunoSEQ multiplex PCR; TCRdb keeps in-frame clones, though not all of them. The table lists 30,000 to 45,000 clones, 88% of them singletons. The sequencing here drew on CD4+ or CD8+ T cells sorted from blood, taken in a trial of the OX40 agonist ivuxolimab. Source of these receptors: an adult with an advanced solid tumor such as melanoma, head and neck, liver or kidney cancer. Both conserved end residues are trimmed from each CDR3.

15	TRBV5-4	TRBJ1-2	ASSLEYTDRADYGYT
13	TRBV7-9	TRBJ1-2	ASGNPGTSNYGYT
16	TRBV15	TRBJ1-4	ATSRDRDRGHWGEKLF
13	TRBV28	TRBJ2-7	ASSFPAGKVYEQY
10	TRBV11-2	TRBJ1-1	ASSPWGREAF
11	TRBV11-2	TRBJ2-7	ASSSLLTYEQY
13	TRBV7-9	TRBJ2-1	ASSPHRDLYNEQF
10	TRBV4-1	TRBJ2-7	ASGDRDYEQY
11	TRBV4-1	TRBJ2-2	ASGVQGAGELF
11	TRBV19	TRBJ2-1	ASKQGAYNEQF
10	TRBV7-9	TRBJ2-1	ASRLGGNEQF
13	TRBV27	TRBJ1-2	ASSLFRGANYGYT
12	TRBV28	TRBJ2-7	ASSFIGAAYKQY
13	TRBV4-2	TRBJ2-1	ASSHTSGTYNEQF
14	TRBV27	TRBJ2-3	ASSLLAGASTDTQY
13	TRBV9	TRBJ2-7	ASSVDGSGTYEQY
10	TRBV7-9	TRBJ2-7	ASSQRFGEQY
13	TRBV7-3	TRBJ2-7	ASSFWAGASYEQY
14	TRBV4-1	TRBJ2-1	ASSQVAGGPYNEQF
11	TRBV6-6	TRBJ1-2	ASSSGQLVGYT
11	TRBV5-6	TRBJ2-7	ASSFWGTGEQY
15	TRBV28	TRBJ2-7	ASSLWGTGDATYEQY
12	TRBV5-6	TRBJ1-4	ASSLSLGDEKLF
10	TRBV13	TRBJ2-3	ASSFRADTQY
12	TRBV28	TRBJ1-2	ASSEGPSGYGYT
11	TRBV15	TRBJ2-7	ATNAGTAYEQY
14	TRBV7-8	TRBJ2-1	ASSLRDSGPYNEQF
14	TRBV29-1	TRBJ2-3	SGYPLTSGRADTQY
12	TRBV6-5	TRBJ1-1	ASSYVNRDTEAF
16	TRBV4-1	TRBJ1-3	ASSQEARLVLAGNTIY
13	TRBV19	TRBJ1-1	ASSIVGWTGEEAF
12	TRBV9	TRBJ2-1	ASSVEDIYNEQF
11	TRBV4-1	TRBJ2-7	ASSQERGYEQY
12	TRBV27	TRBJ2-1	ASSSYSSYNEQF
12	TRBV6-5	TRBJ2-6	ASSYGSGANVLT
12	TRBV28	TRBJ1-2	ASSLFDRLGGYT
12	TRBV2	TRBJ1-1	ASPPRQANTEAF
12	TRBV18	TRBJ2-7	ASSPVRQDYEQY
10	TRBV6-1	TRBJ2-7	ASSEYNYEQY
12	TRBV19	TRBJ2-5	ASSQHRGGETQY
13	TRBV2	TRBJ1-6	ASREQGPYNSPLH
13	TRBV7-6	TRBJ1-1	ASSLAPEVNTEAF
14	TRBV7-2	TRBJ1-2	ASSGELQGFYGGYT
12	TRBV4-1	TRBJ2-7	ASSQREFLYEQY
15	TRBV7-9	TRBJ2-3	ASSPEGTSGRVDTQY
11	TRBV30	TRBJ2-5	AWYGGEKETQY